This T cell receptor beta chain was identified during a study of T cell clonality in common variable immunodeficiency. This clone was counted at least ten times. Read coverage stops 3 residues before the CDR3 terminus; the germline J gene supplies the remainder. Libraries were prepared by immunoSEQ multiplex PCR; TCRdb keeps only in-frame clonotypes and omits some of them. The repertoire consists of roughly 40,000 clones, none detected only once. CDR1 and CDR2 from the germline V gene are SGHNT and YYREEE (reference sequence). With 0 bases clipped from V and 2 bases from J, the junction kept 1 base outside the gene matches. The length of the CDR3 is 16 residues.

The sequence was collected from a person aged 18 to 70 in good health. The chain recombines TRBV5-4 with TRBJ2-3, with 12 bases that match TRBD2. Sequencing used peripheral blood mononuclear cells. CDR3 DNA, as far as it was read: TGTGCCAGCAGCTTGGGACTAGCGGGAGACACAGATACG. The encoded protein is CASSLGLAGDTDT. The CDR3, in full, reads CASSLGLAGDTDTQYF.